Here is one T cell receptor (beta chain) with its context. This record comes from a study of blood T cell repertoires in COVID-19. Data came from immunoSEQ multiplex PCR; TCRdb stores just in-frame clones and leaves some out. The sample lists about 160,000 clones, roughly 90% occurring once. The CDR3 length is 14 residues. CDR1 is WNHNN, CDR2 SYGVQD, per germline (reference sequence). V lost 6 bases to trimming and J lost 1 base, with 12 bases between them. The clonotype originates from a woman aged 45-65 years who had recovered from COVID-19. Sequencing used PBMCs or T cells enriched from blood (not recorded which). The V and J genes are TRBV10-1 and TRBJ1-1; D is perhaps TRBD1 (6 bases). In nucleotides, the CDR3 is TGCGCCAGCAGGGAGACAGGCTCGAACACTGAAGCTTTCTTT. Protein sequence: CASRETGSNTEAFF.